What follows are 9 T cell receptor beta chains derived from one specimen sequenced in a study of early T cells in non-severe SARS-CoV-2 infection (dated by TCRdb to the early 2020s). The library came from 5' RACE. Sequenced using a NextSeq 500. The raw public data were reprocessed by TCRdb itself: fastp quality trimming at Q25, MiXCR clonotype calling, in-frame beta chains only. CDR3 protein sequences are deduplicated, and each keeps its most common genes and DNA. A total of 65,000 to 70,000 distinct CDR3 sequences appear in this sample, roughly a tenth of them only once. The ten largest clones take up 6.4% of the sample. Specimen: whole blood. The receptors originated from an adult who was a healthcare worker with PCR-confirmed SARS-CoV-2 infection or an uninfected control (not recorded which).

This clonotype has at least ten counts. The chain combines TRBV20-1 with TRBJ2-3; 9 positions match TRBD2. Losses at the gene ends were 3 bases for V and 4 bases for J; bases not matched to a gene: 5. CDR1 is DFQATT and CDR2 is SNEGSKA in the germline V gene (reference sequence). The CDR3 contains 14 residues. CDR3 loop: CSASLAGVADTQYF. For the CDR3, the DNA is TGCAGTGCTAGCTTAGCGGGAGTGGCAGATACGCAGTATTTT.

This clonotype occurred a few times. The genes are TRBV10-3 and TRBJ2-7; TRBD2 agrees at 11 bases. V shed 4 bases, J shed 0 bases, and the junction held 2 bases outside the gene matches. Germline CDR1 is ENHRY and CDR2 is SYGVKD. The CDR3 extends over 15 amino acids. CDR3 region: CAISATSGTSYEQYF. The CDR3 DNA follows: TGTGCCATCAGTGCGACTAGCGGGACCTCCTACGAGCAGTACTTC.

This clonotype was counted between two and nine times. This chain joins TRBV5-1 and TRBJ1-5; D gene uncertain. Germline values: CDR1 SGHRS, CDR2 YFSETQ. This CDR3 comprises 15 residues. Trimming stripped 0 bases from V and 2 bases from J, with 9 bases between. CDR3 nucleotide sequence: TGCGCCAGCAGCTTGGGGGAAACGGGCAATCAGCCCCAGCATTTT. Translation: CASSLGETGNQPQHF.

This chain uses TRBV20-1 with TRBJ1-6; no definite D call. Germline assignment: CDR1 DFQATT and CDR2 SNEGSKA (reference sequence). CDR3 size: 12 residues. V dropped 3 bases and J dropped 3 bases, with 3 bases sitting between them. CDR3 bases: TGCAGTGCTAGGGGCTATAATTCACCCCTCCACTTT. Its protein is CSARGYNSPLHF.

This clonotype was observed at least ten times. The chain uses TRBV20-1 and TRBJ2-3; D is unclear. Germline CDR1 reads DFQATT; CDR2 reads SNEGSKA (reference sequence). With 6 bases removed from V and 0 bases from J, the gap between germline ends came to 10 bases. The CDR3 is 13 residues long. DNA of the CDR3: TGCAGTGCGTTCCCGCCTAGCACAGATACGCAGTATTTT. This translates into CSAFPPSTDTQYF.

This clonotype was detected ten times or more. J is TRBJ2-7 and V is TRBV20-1; 10 nucleotides agree with TRBD1. After removal of 4 bases from V and 5 bases from J, the junction contained 8 bases not matched to a gene. CDR1 and CDR2 from the germline V gene are DFQATT and SNEGSKA (reference sequence). The CDR3 is 14 residues long. The CDR3 protein is CSAIRVGQGNEQYF. In DNA, the CDR3 is TGCAGTGCTATTCGGGTGGGACAGGGGAACGAGCAGTACTTC.

This clonotype was detected ten times or more. The V call is TRBV20-1, the J call TRBJ2-1, with TRBD2 matching over 8 bases. The CDR3 runs to 13 residues. Germline assignment: CDR1 DFQATT and CDR2 SNEGSKA (reference sequence). The ends lost 3 bases at V and 6 bases at J; junction bases unmatched: 4. The DNA for the CDR3 is TGCAGTGCTAGGACGGGAGGGCCCAATGAGCAGTTCTTC. It is translated as CSARTGGPNEQFF.

This clonotype was counted between two and nine times. The chain uses TRBV7-9 and TRBJ1-1; 7 bases align to TRBD1. CDR1 is SEHNR, CDR2 FQNEAQ, per germline (reference sequence). With 5 bases clipped from V and 4 bases from J, the junction kept 13 bases outside the gene matches. The CDR3 length is 16 residues. Written as DNA, the CDR3 is TGTGCCAGCAGCCGCAGCCTTTCGACAGGGATCACTGAAGCTTTCTTT. Protein product: CASSRSLSTGITEAFF.

J is TRBJ2-2 and V is TRBV4-1; D gene ambiguous. This CDR3 comprises 19 residues. Trimming removed 1 base at V and 4 bases at J, with 22 bases between. Germline CDR1 and CDR2: MGHRA and YSYEKL. In nucleotides, the CDR3 is TGCGCCAGCAGCCAAGTACCCATTCTTGGGTCAGCCGGCACCGGGGAGCTGTTTTTT. The encoded protein is CASSQVPILGSAGTGELFF.